The clone carrying this T cell receptor (beta chain) was seen a handful of times. Its antigen is still unknown. The sample comes from a study of vaccination and CD4 T cells after COVID-19. Study details: Blood was drawn a median around 66 days post second dose, range 14 to 241. The study's findings and limits: Vaccine-specific clones numbering 304 of 307 showed spike mono-reactivity in convalescent patients.

Regarding treatment: approximately nine-day PBMC culture with coronavirus spike peptide pools or control peptides (ViraFEST assay). TCR sequencing followed the expansion of antigen-specific T cells with peptide pools in ViraFEST. Germline values: CDR1 MNHEY, CDR2 SVGAGI. The J segment lost 5 bases and the V segment lost 4 bases, leaving 9 bases of the junction unmatched. The CDR3 is 15 residues long. Sequence data for DNA of cultured CD4+ T cells were generated by the Oncomine TCR Beta short-read assay. Using the QIAamp micro DNA kit, genomic DNA was extracted from the CD4+ T cells that had been cultured. Via MiXCR, TCRdb re-called the PCR reads, giving one row per CDR3 protein. The data contain roughly 20,000 distinct CDR3 sequences, about 32% of them singletons.

The chain is built from TRBV6-5 and TRBJ2-5; 8 positions agree with TRBD1. This clonotype originated in a human donor with COVID-19. The sample consisted of cultured CD4+ T cells from blood. The CDR3: CASSSSQGAGETQYF. CDR3 in DNA: TGTGCCAGCAGTTCCTCGCAGGGGGCTGGGGAGACCCAGTACTTC.